The 12 T cell receptor beta chains reported below all come from one sample, sequenced in a study of human T cells and chemical hapten exposure. From the RACE reads, TCRdb called clonotypes with MiXCR, one entry per CDR3 protein. The sample lists tens of thousands of distinct CDR3 sequences, about 9.3% occurring once. Described time point: patch test 1, 2 weeks after DPC sensitization. Treatment of the sample: therapeutic diphenylcyclopropenone sensitization with weekly scalp DPC. Source: whole blood, taken in connection with sensitization to the hapten diphenylcyclopropenone (DPC). Receptors originate from a woman aged 45-60 years with alopecia areata. Some clones in this sample may be carry-over from other donors' samples.

The rearrangement links TRBV20-1 to TRBJ2-5; 10 nucleotides agree with TRBD1. CDR3 length: 15 amino acids. Per germline, CDR1 DFQATT and CDR2 SNEGSKA (reference sequence). V gave up 1 base and J gave up 0 bases; unmatched junction bases: 2. In DNA form, the CDR3 reads TGCAGTGCTAGAGTGGGACAGGGGAACCAAGAGACCCAGTACTTC. Translating it yields CSARVGQGNQETQYF.

In its sample, this clonotype was seen a few times. V and J are TRBV20-1 and TRBJ1-2; D call uncertain. This CDR3 is built from 13 residues. Germline CDR1 reads DFQATT; CDR2 reads SNEGSKA (reference sequence). V lost 0 bases, J lost 4 bases, and 9 bases lay in between. CDR3 sequence (DNA): TGCAGTGCTAGAGAAGGTTGGATCTATGGCTACACCTTC. Residues: CSAREGWIYGYTF.

This clonotype showed up just a few times. The chain has TRBV12-3 or TRBV12-4 and TRBJ2-1, with D maybe TRBD1 (6 bases). There are 14 residues in the CDR3. The V and J ends lost 6 bases and 9 bases respectively, with 18 bases between them. DNA for the CDR3: TGTGCCAGCAGAATCGGGACACCCTGGGGTGAGCAGTTCTTC. Protein: CASRIGTPWGEQFF.

This clonotype was seen only a few times. The DNA for the CDR3 is TGTGCCAGCAGCTTGCAGATAGGCTTTGGGGAGACCCAGTACTTC. Amino acid sequence: CASSLQIGFGETQYF. This chain connects TRBV7-6 to TRBJ2-5; D remains unclear. The germline V and J ends were trimmed by 3 bases and 5 bases, with 16 bases remaining between them. Germline CDR1 and CDR2: SGHVS and FNYEAQ. The CDR3 consists of 15 residues. The full variable domain, completed using reference TRBV7-6 and TRBJ2-5, is GAGVSQSPRYKVTKRGQDVALRCDPISGHVSLYWYRQALGQGPEFLTYFNYEAQQDKSGLPNDRFSAERPEGSISTLTIQRTEQRDSAMYRCASSLQIGFGETQYFGPGTRLLVL.

This clonotype was seen only a few times. The chain is built from TRBV29-1 and TRBJ2-7, with D maybe TRBD2 (5 bases). The V gene's germline CDR1 is SQVTM and CDR2 ANQGSEA. V lost 6 bases and J 3 bases, leaving 12 bases between the germline ends. There are 12 residues in the CDR3. The DNA of the CDR3 is TGCAGCGTGGTAGGGAGCCGCTACGAGCAGTACTTC. Translation: CSVVGSRYEQYF.

This clonotype was picked up many times. The chain has TRBV19 and TRBJ2-1; 11 bases line up with TRBD2. V lost 5 bases and J lost 8; bases outside the gene matches: 8. The CDR3 runs 15 residues. Germline lookup yields CDR1 LNHDA and CDR2 SQIVND (reference sequence). The CDR3 region is CASSLLAGVLDEQFF. CDR3 DNA sequence: TGTGCCAGTAGTTTACTAGCGGGAGTATTGGATGAGCAGTTCTTC.

This sequence joins TRBV12-3 or TRBV12-4 and TRBJ2-5, with 10 bases matching TRBD1. This CDR3 spans 13 amino acids. The V and J ends lost 5 bases and 4 bases, in that order; junction bases with no gene match: 1. CDR3 sequence reads: CASSRDRGETQYF. CDR3 sequence (DNA): TGTGCCAGCAGTCGGGACAGGGGAGAGACCCAGTACTTC.

V and J are TRBV6-5 and TRBJ1-4; possibly TRBD1 for D (6 bases). The germline V gene encodes CDR1 MNHEY and CDR2 SVGAGI. Trimming left V 5 bases short and J 7 bases short, with 11 bases between. The CDR3 sequence is 13 residues long. The CDR3 protein is CASSRGAGEKLFF. The CDR3 DNA reads TGTGCCAGCAGTCGGGGGGCTGGTGAAAAACTGTTTTTT.

As regards this clonotype: The junction departs from germline at one end; a sequencing error may be responsible. The chain employs TRBV19 and TRBJ2-6; weak D call: TRBD1 (6 bases). CDR3 length equals 16 residues. CDR1 is LNHDA and CDR2 is SQIVND in the germline V gene (reference sequence). Written as DNA, the CDR3 is TGTGCCAGTAGTCCGGACAGCTCATCTGGGACCAACGTCCTGACTTTC. Translating it yields CASSPDSSSGTNVLTF.

This chain uses TRBV19 with TRBJ2-7; no definite D call. CDR3 length equals 14 residues. V was clipped by 4 bases and J by 7 bases, with 17 bases between them. CDR1 LNHDA and CDR2 SQIVND come from the germline V gene (reference sequence). Here the CDR3 reads CASSTGLSTREQYF. The CDR3 DNA sequence: TGTGCCAGTAGTACGGGCCTCAGCACGAGGGAGCAGTACTTC.

The sample holds a few counts of this clonotype. The chain uses TRBV30 and TRBJ1-6, with 7 bases that match TRBD1. Looked up from germline, CDR1 is GTSNPN and CDR2 is SVGIG (reference sequence). The CDR3 is made up of 12 amino acids. The V and J ends lost 0 bases and 19 bases, in that order; junction bases with no gene match: 9. The CDR3 DNA follows: TGTGCCTGGAGTGTACTTGACAGGGCTGCACACTTT. It is translated as CAWSVLDRAAHF.

This clonotype came up a few times. The chain links TRBV20-1 to TRBJ2-1; 8 bases are shared with TRBD2. This CDR3 spans 14 amino acids. The germline gives CDR1 DFQATT, CDR2 SNEGSKA (reference sequence). J was trimmed by 4 bases and V by 0 bases; bases with no gene match: 2. The CDR3 DNA follows: TGCAGTGCTAGAGAACTAGCGGTATACAATGAGCAGTTCTTC. Its translation is CSARELAVYNEQFF.